The 27 T cell receptor beta chains listed next were all sequenced from one sample in a study of blood T cell repertoires in COVID-19. Sequenced by immunoSEQ multiplex PCR; TCRdb stores in-frame clones only, minus some. This table has about 150,000 clones, more than 65% appearing once. Sample: peripheral blood. The source of these receptors is a woman in her forties or fifties with acute or convalescent COVID-19.

This rearrangement joins TRBV19 to TRBJ2-7, with D perhaps matching TRBD1 (5 bases). CDR1 is LNHDA and CDR2 is SQIVND in the germline V gene (reference sequence). The CDR3 totals 15 residues. Trimming took off 5 bases at V and 1 base at J, with 15 bases between the two ends. CDR3 nucleotides: TGTGCCAGTAGTCACGACAGCCCGACTTCCTACGAGCAGTACTTC. Its translation is CASSHDSPTSYEQYF.

This chain uses TRBV6-5 with TRBJ1-2; D is perhaps TRBD1 (6 bases). Germline V CDR1 and CDR2: MNHEY, SVGAGI. The CDR3 consists of 15 residues. Trimming pared 6 bases from V and 5 bases from J, leaving 19 bases between. CDR3 sequence: CASRSTQGSAYGYTF. The CDR3 DNA follows: TGTGCCAGCAGGTCCACTCAGGGGTCGGCTTATGGCTACACCTTC.

The chain recombines TRBV11-2 with TRBJ2-7; no clear D. Germline V gene sequence: CDR1 SGHAT, CDR2 FQNNGV. The V gene lost 0 bases and the J gene lost 10 bases, with 10 bases spanning the gap. The CDR3 covers 12 residues. The DNA of the CDR3 is TGTGCCAGCAGCTTAGATCGGGTAGATCAGTACTTC. It specifies CASSLDRVDQYF.

The V gene is TRBV3-1 (or the pseudogene TRBV3-2), the J gene TRBJ1-6; 11 bases match TRBD1. This CDR3 spans 18 amino acids. Trimming took 1 base from V and 7 from J; bases not matched to a gene: 9. The germline CDR1 and CDR2 sequences are LGHDT and YNNKEL (reference sequence). CDR3 DNA sequence: TGTGCCAGCAGCCAAGCCCTACACCGGGACAGGGGGAATTCACCCCTCCACTTT. Encoded protein: CASSQALHRDRGNSPLHF.

The chain carries TRBV4-3 and TRBJ1-2; no definite D call. The germline CDR1 and CDR2 sequences are LGHNA and YSLEER. V dropped 0 bases and J dropped 3 bases, with 11 bases sitting between them. There are 15 residues in the CDR3. CDR3 amino acids: CASSQDSARDYGYTF. CDR3 nucleotide sequence: TGCGCCAGCAGCCAAGATTCCGCCCGGGACTATGGCTACACCTTC.

This clone was counted a few times. The chain uses TRBV9 and TRBJ2-1; 8 bases are shared with TRBD1. This CDR3 spans 14 amino acids. CDR1 is SGDLS, CDR2 YYNGEE, per germline. The ends lost 0 bases at V and 6 bases at J; junction bases unmatched: 2. CDR3 residues: CASSVDGTGNEQFF. The DNA for the CDR3 is TGTGCCAGCAGCGTAGATGGGACAGGCAATGAGCAGTTCTTC.

V is TRBV29-1 and J is TRBJ2-1, with 8 bases lining up with TRBD2. In germline, CDR1 is SQVTM, CDR2 ANQGSEA. The CDR3 consists of 18 residues. Trimming took 3 bases from V and 1 from J; bases not matched to a gene: 14. The CDR3 sequence: CSVESGTSGLESYNEQFF. CDR3 DNA sequence: TGCAGCGTTGAGTCAGGCACTAGCGGACTCGAGTCCTACAATGAGCAGTTCTTC.

This chain joins TRBV19 and TRBJ1-4; TRBD1 might be the D (6 bases). Germline V gene lookup returns CDR1 LNHDA and CDR2 SQIVND (reference sequence). The ends were cut back, 6 bases at V and 5 bases at J, with 16 bases in the middle. The CDR3 contains 15 residues. CDR3 DNA: TGTGCCAGTAGCAGACACCGGGACACCAATGAAAAACTGTTTTTT. The encoded protein is CASSRHRDTNEKLFF.

A single count supports this clone. The CDR3 DNA reads as TGTGCCAGCAGCCTCGGAGATACGCAGTATTTT. Its protein product is CASSLGDTQYF. This chain uses TRBV3-1 (or the pseudogene TRBV3-2) with TRBJ2-3; D not certain. This CDR3 is 11 amino acids long. With 4 bases removed from V and 5 bases from J, the gap between germline ends came to 4 bases. Germline V gene data show CDR1 as LGHDT and CDR2 as YNNKEL (reference sequence).

The chain links TRBV5-1 to TRBJ2-3; TRBD2 aligns across 14 bases. The CDR3 is 19 amino acids. After removal of 2 bases from V and 1 base from J, the junction contained 9 bases not matched to a gene. CDR1 SGHRS and CDR2 YFSETQ come from the germline V gene. CDR3 in DNA: TGCGCCAGCAGCTTCCATCGGACTAGCGGGGGGAGGGGCACAGATACGCAGTATTTT. Its protein product is CASSFHRTSGGRGTDTQYF.

This clone was seen a single time. V gene TRBV5-6 combines with J gene TRBJ2-7; 10 bases line up with TRBD2. V gave up 0 bases and J gave up 1 base; unmatched junction bases: 7. CDR1 SGHDT and CDR2 YYEEEE come from the germline V gene. This CDR3 region has 17 residues. In DNA, the CDR3 is TGTGCCAGCAGCTTGGTACTAGCGGGGCTTACGTCCTACGAGCAGTACTTC. Translating gives CASSLVLAGLTSYEQYF. The variable domain in full, completed from reference TRBV5-6 and TRBJ2-7, reads DAGVTQSPTHLIKTRGQQVTLRCSPKSGHDTVSWYQQALGQGPQFIFQYYEEEERQRGNFPDRFSGHQFPNYSSELNVNALLLGDSALYLCASSLVLAGLTSYEQYFGPGTRLTVT.

The chain employs TRBV11-3 and TRBJ2-3; D is perhaps TRBD1 (6 bases). Germline V gene data show CDR1 as SGHNT and CDR2 as YENEEA. The CDR3 spans 12 residues. Between the trimmed V and J ends, which lost 4 bases and 8 bases, there was a span of 10 bases. The DNA for the CDR3 is TGTGCCAGCAGCTCGCTAGGGGGTACGCAGTATTTT. Residues: CASSSLGGTQYF.

CDR3 DNA: TGTGCCAGCAGCTTGGGGCTAGCGGGAACCAATGAGCAGTTCTTC. Translating gives CASSLGLAGTNEQFF. The chain employs TRBV7-2 and TRBJ2-1; 9 bases line up with TRBD2. The CDR3 length is 15 residues. CDR1 is SGHTA, CDR2 FQGNSA, per germline. Unmatched junction bases numbered 6, after V lost 3 bases and J lost 6 bases.

The chain joins TRBV18 to TRBJ2-1; 14 bases agree with TRBD2. Trimming took 3 bases from V and 5 from J; bases not matched to a gene: 3. The CDR3 contains 16 residues. Germline CDR1 KGHSH, CDR2 LQKENI. CDR3 DNA sequence: TGTGCCAGCTCACCGCCGGGACTAGCGGGAGACAATGAGCAGTTCTTC. It codes for CASSPPGLAGDNEQFF.

The J gene is TRBJ2-3, the V gene TRBV28; 11 positions match TRBD2. The CDR3 is 17 amino acids. Per the germline V gene, CDR1 is MDHEN and CDR2 is SYDVKM. J lost 0 bases, V lost 5 bases, and 7 bases had no gene match. The CDR3 sequence: CASSLTLAGGSTDTQYF. CDR3 nucleotide sequence: TGTGCCAGCAGTCTTACCCTAGCGGGAGGTAGCACAGATACGCAGTATTTT.

This chain uses TRBV6-5 with TRBJ2-2; D is possibly TRBD1 (6 bases). The germline V and J ends were trimmed by 5 bases and 5 bases, with 12 bases remaining between them. This CDR3 region has 14 residues. Germline CDR1 reads MNHEY; CDR2 reads SVGAGI. CDR3 DNA: TGTGCCAGCAGTCCTACAGGGTATACCGGGGAGCTGTTTTTT. Residues: CASSPTGYTGELFF.

The chain has TRBV19 and TRBJ1-6; D ambiguous. CDR1 LNHDA and CDR2 SQIVND come from the germline V gene (reference sequence). The CDR3 has 18 amino acids. The V gene lost 0 bases and the J gene lost 5 bases, with 17 bases spanning the gap. The DNA of the CDR3 is TGTGCCAGTAGTATAGATGGCAAGGAACTACTTAATAATTCACCCCTCCACTTT. Protein sequence: CASSIDGKELLNNSPLHF.

The CDR3 bases are TGTGCCACCAGTGATGGCAGGGTGATCCAAGAGACCCAGTACTTC. Residues: CATSDGRVIQETQYF. The V and J genes are TRBV24-1 and TRBJ2-5; TRBD1 might be the D (5 bases). V was shortened by 3 bases and J by 1 base, with 11 bases between the two germline ends. The CDR3 loop spans 15 amino acids. The V gene's germline CDR1 is KGHDR and CDR2 SFDVKD.

The chain uses TRBV7-3 and TRBJ2-1; 7 nucleotides match TRBD2. Trimming took 2 bases from V and 8 from J; bases not matched to a gene: 6. Germline V gene data show CDR1 as SGHTA and CDR2 as FQGTGA. The CDR3 length is 14 residues. The CDR3, as DNA: TGTGCCAGCAGCTTAGTTGCGGGGGTGGATGAGCAGTTCTTC. Translating gives CASSLVAGVDEQFF.

The V call is TRBV5-4, the J call TRBJ2-5, with D perhaps TRBD1 (5 bases). The CDR3 runs 14 residues. V lost 4 bases, J lost 5 bases, and 15 bases lay in between. Germline-derived CDR1 and CDR2 are SGHNT and YYREEE (reference sequence). The CDR3 DNA follows: TGTGCCAGCAGCGTCCAGGGTGATGGTGAGACCCAGTACTTC. It specifies CASSVQGDGETQYF.

The rearrangement links TRBV5-1 to TRBJ1-2; maybe TRBD1 (6 bases). The V end lost 4 bases, the J end lost 8 bases, and 18 bases lay between the germline ends. CDR1 and CDR2 (germline): SGHRS, YFSETQ. The CDR3 covers 14 residues. CDR3 region: CASSPGGGPTGYTF. The CDR3 coding sequence is TGCGCCAGCAGCCCGGGCGGGGGCCCTACGGGCTACACCTTC.

This clone came up once. The chain combines TRBV27 with TRBJ1-3; maybe TRBD1 (6 bases). V dropped 4 bases and J dropped 0 bases, with 13 bases sitting between them. This CDR3 is built from 16 residues. Looked up from germline, CDR1 is MNHEY and CDR2 is SMNVEV (reference sequence). CDR3 in amino acids: CASSSPDRSSGNTIYF. CDR3 coding DNA: TGTGCCAGCAGTTCCCCCGACAGGAGCTCTGGAAACACCATATATTTT.

The chain links TRBV27 to TRBJ2-7, with D unclear. The CDR3 length is 10 residues. The germline V gene encodes CDR1 MNHEY and CDR2 SMNVEV (reference sequence). Between the trimmed V and J ends, which lost 6 bases and 3 bases, there was a span of 3 bases. CDR3 amino acids: CASSLYEQYF. Here the CDR3 DNA reads TGTGCCAGCAGCCTCTACGAGCAGTACTTC.

The V call is TRBV30, the J call TRBJ1-4; D remains ambiguous. From germline, CDR1 is GTSNPN and CDR2 SVGIG (reference sequence). V dropped 5 bases and J dropped 1 base, with 17 bases sitting between them. This CDR3 contains 16 residues. CDR3 in amino acids: CAWQTFRGVTNEKLFF. CDR3 nucleotides: TGTGCCTGGCAGACGTTTAGAGGCGTAACTAATGAAAAACTGTTTTTT.

The V call is TRBV7-9, the J call TRBJ1-2; the D gene is possibly TRBD1 (6 bases). CDR1 and CDR2 from the germline V gene are SEHNR and FQNEAQ (reference sequence). There are 13 residues in the CDR3. The V and J ends lost 5 bases and 4 bases respectively, with 11 bases between them. DNA of the CDR3: TGTGCCAGCAGCCCCCGGGACACCTATGGCTACACCTTC. Protein sequence: CASSPRDTYGYTF.

The rearrangement links TRBV3-1 (or the pseudogene TRBV3-2) to TRBJ2-3, with 12 bases fitting TRBD2. Trimming at V came to 4 bases and at J to 8 bases, leaving 7 bases not matched to a gene. The CDR3 totals 15 residues. From germline, CDR1 is LGHDT and CDR2 YNNKEL (reference sequence). This CDR3 reads CASSPPTSGSATQYF. CDR3 in DNA: TGTGCCAGCAGCCCACCGACTAGCGGGAGCGCTACGCAGTATTTT.

The CDR3 sequence is CASSQMAGGSTDTQYF. The CDR3 coding sequence is TGTGCCAGCAGTCAAATGGCAGGGGGCTCCACAGATACGCAGTATTTT. The chain carries TRBV14 and TRBJ2-3; 8 bases match TRBD1. Germline CDR1 SGHDN, CDR2 FVKESK. The length of the CDR3 is 16 residues. V lost 6 bases to trimming and J lost 2 bases; unmatched junction nucleotides: 10.